This T cell receptor beta chain was identified in a study of response to subunit inactivated influenza vaccine. Trimming cost V 6 bases and J 4 bases, with 14 bases left between them. Per germline, CDR1 WNHNN and CDR2 SYGVQD (reference sequence). The CDR3 totals 14 residues. TCRdb itself ran the RT-PCR reads through MiXCR, one entry per CDR3 protein. The table shows over 750,000 distinct CDR3 sequences, with 21% occurring only once. The chain couples TRBV10-1 to TRBJ2-3; weak D call: TRBD1 (5 bases). Material: PBMCs from blood, obtained about 5 days after vaccination. This TCR was sampled from a man aged 50 to 60 who received an inactivated influenza vaccine. The CDR3 protein is CASSQGMGPDTQYF. CDR3 DNA: TGCGCCAGCAGCCAGGGAATGGGCCCAGATACGCAGTATTTT.